These T cell receptor beta chains were read from a single sample in a study of human T cells and chemical hapten exposure. One entry per CDR3 protein results from TCRdb running MiXCR on the RACE reads. The sample consists of 110,000 or so distinct CDR3 sequences, about 34% of them appearing once. The material sequenced was whole blood, taken in connection with sensitization to the hapten diphenylcyclopropenone (DPC). The receptors derive from a man aged 40-49 years with alopecia areata. Some clones in this sample may be carry-over from other donors' samples. Both conserved end residues are trimmed from each CDR3. The order of the fields is J gene, V gene, CDR3 protein.

j_call: TRBJ2-1; v_call: TRBV29-1; cdr3_aa: SVVTSGEAYNEQF
j_call: TRBJ2-3; v_call: TRBV27; cdr3_aa: ASSLRAAAHTDTQY
j_call: TRBJ2-4; v_call: TRBV28; cdr3_aa: ASSPSGSLAKNIQY
j_call: TRBJ2-1; v_call: TRBV27; cdr3_aa: ASSPDSAYNEQF
j_call: TRBJ2-3; v_call: TRBV9; cdr3_aa: ASSVGTSGRGDTQY
j_call: TRBJ2-3; v_call: TRBV7-9; cdr3_aa: ASSLAGPTQKY
j_call: TRBJ2-3; v_call: TRBV20-1; cdr3_aa: SAIGMGTDTQY
j_call: TRBJ2-7; v_call: TRBV5-1; cdr3_aa: ASSYGQEAGEQY
j_call: TRBJ1-5; v_call: TRBV3-1; cdr3_aa: ASSQQGNQPQH
j_call: TRBJ2-7; v_call: TRBV28; cdr3_aa: ASTAGKNEQY
j_call: TRBJ1-5; v_call: TRBV6-1; cdr3_aa: ASSHTRRGDQPQH
j_call: TRBJ2-1; v_call: TRBV7-8; cdr3_aa: ASSLTSGQDNEQF
j_call: TRBJ2-7; v_call: TRBV28; cdr3_aa: ASSSSTGLWGDEQY
j_call: TRBJ1-5; v_call: TRBV5-8; cdr3_aa: ASSVDRNQPQH
j_call: TRBJ2-5; v_call: TRBV12-3/TRBV12-4; cdr3_aa: ASSLGGVQETQY
j_call: TRBJ1-1; v_call: TRBV6-2/TRBV6-3; cdr3_aa: ASSYSAGSPKTEAF
j_call: TRBJ1-3; v_call: TRBV29-1; cdr3_aa: SVIQGANTIY
j_call: TRBJ1-5; v_call: TRBV20-1; cdr3_aa: SAREGGAGNQPQH